This T cell receptor (beta chain) was sequenced in a study of T cell responses to AZD1222 COVID-19 vaccine (dated by TCRdb to 2020 to 2022). Describing the broader study: Because spike-specific TCR depth and breadth did not differ between the two schedules, AZD1222 recipients who got a second dose at roughly 4 weeks were pooled with those who got a second dose at roughly 12 weeks. Enrollment into the trials was organized by age into subgroups of 18-55, 56-69 and 70-plus years, and those subgroups contained approximately 160, 26 and 62 TCR-sequenced participants, respectively. TCR sequencing was performed for 230 to 250 trial participants, of whom about 210 were given two doses of AZD1222 and approximately 26 were given two doses of MenACWY control vaccine. What the research found in general, with its limitations: Conclusions about previously exposed vaccinees are limited, since just six AZD1222 recipients were seropositive for SARS-CoV-2 at baseline. Spike-specific TCR breadth and depth rose significantly after two AZD1222 doses compared with day 0 and with MenACWY recipients. Nearly half of unique spike-specific TCRs reportedly recognized epitopes outside regions mutated in the B.1.351 and B.1.1.7 variants. The 56-69-year group was small, and its depth increase did not reach significance, likely because of low power. No day 14 peak-response samples were available, so repertoires were characterized only after the peak T cell response. The vaccine-associated CD4 TCRs covered the entire spike protein, and the dominant responses fell in regions 160-218 and 743-854. Participants were mostly white British and included more females than males, and it was suggested by the authors that clonal diversity may have been underestimated.

Read against the paper, the sample's time point label means: baseline before first vaccination. The vaccinee samples were drawn from two UK trials, COV001 and COV002, one of which was a single-blind randomized controlled phase 2/3 trial testing AZD1222 (ChAdOx1 nCoV-19) in healthy adults. For TCRbeta chain sequencing, PBMC samples were collected from trial participants at day 0 and at day 28 after the second dose. Comment on this clone: No cognate antigen has been identified for it. Within one base of it there is no much larger clone, and no base qualities were kept.

V is pared back by 2 bases and J by 8 bases, with 9 bases lying between the germline termini. For CDR1 and CDR2, the germline V gene (reference sequence) lists LGHDT and YNNKEL. Including cysteine and phenylalanine, the CDR3 has 12 amino acids. Only CDR3 DNA is held: 36 bases, read in frame from base 1. The CDR3 regions of human TCRbeta chains were subjected to immunosequencing. Concerning the study's data processing: Repertoire TCRs were checked for matches against a reference library of SARS-CoV-2-specific TCRs that had been generated using the MIRA antigen-specificity platform. Breadth meant the fraction of unique TCRs that were SARS-CoV-2-associated, whereas depth meant the fraction of total T cells that were SARS-CoV-2-associated. Using the MIRA data, each spike-specific TCR was assigned both to the spike region to which the TCR was reactive and to a CD4 or CD8 class. Log10-transformed breadth and depth values were compared by one-way ANOVA with Sidak's multiple comparisons tests. The clones in this table, taken by TCRdb from immuneACCESS, are in-frame only. Not every clone is retained; where verified, under half of the shortfall comes from an unresolved V gene, and the cause of the rest is unknown. Clone size and V and J calls were adopted from that table, with D and trimming inferred from the DNA. For this sample the table gives around 160,000 clones, of which under 95% were detected only once. Approximately 2.1% of the sample lies in the top ten.

This sequence was found in an adult in good health. The sequence links TRBV3-1 (or the pseudogene TRBV3-2) to TRBJ1-2; the D gene lacks a confident call. Here the sequenced sample was peripheral blood, taken on day 0 of AZD1222 vaccination. The CDR3 reads as follows: CASSQLFEGYTF. The sequenced DNA: TGTGCCAGCAGCCAATTATTTGAAGGCTACACCTTC.